The TCR beta chain under discussion was sequenced for a study of control samples from healthy donors and cancer patients. Profiling relied on immunoSEQ multiplex PCR, and the TCRdb table lists in-frame clones only, not all of them. The table includes under 200,000 clones, approximately 94% detected once. This CDR3 region has 15 residues. With 0 bases removed from V and 6 bases from J, the gap between germline ends came to 10 bases. Germline CDR1 reads SGHRS; CDR2 reads YFSETQ. Sequencing was carried out using PBMCs. The V gene is TRBV5-1, the J gene TRBJ1-6, with no clear D. The clonotype was recovered from a man aged 60 to 75 with colorectal cancer. This CDR3 reads CASSLAWGGNSPLHF. CDR3 DNA sequence: TGCGCCAGCAGCTTGGCATGGGGTGGTAATTCACCCCTCCACTTT.